The clone carrying this T cell receptor (beta chain) was recorded many times. The data were taken from a study of metastatic and nonmetastatic thyroid tumors. V was clipped by 5 bases and J by 3 bases; unmatched bases: 5. Germline values: CDR1 DFQATT, CDR2 SNEGSKA (reference sequence). The CDR3 has 15 amino acids. TCRdb re-analyzed the PCR reads using MiXCR. The sample lists about 21,000 clones, about 18% occurring once. Ahead of thyroid surgery, no patient had received treatment of any kind. This receptor was taken from a male donor with papillary thyroid cancer or a benign thyroid nodule (not recorded which). Some clones in this sample may be carry-over from other donors' samples. The chain combines TRBV20-1 with TRBJ2-1; TRBD1 agrees at 12 bases. What was sequenced was blood. The CDR3 coding sequence is TGCAGTGCTGGCGGGACAGGGGGCTTCTACAATGAGCAGTTCTTC. The encoded protein is CSAGGTGGFYNEQFF.